The rows below give T cell receptor beta chains drawn from one sample of a study of blood T cell repertoires in COVID-19. Sequencing was performed with immunoSEQ multiplex PCR; in TCRdb, only in-frame clones are kept and a portion is missing. The sample records 200,000 to 250,000 clones, almost 90% being singletons. Input material: PBMCs or T cells enriched from blood (not recorded which). Source of these receptors: a man aged 25-45 years who had been exposed to COVID-19. Both conserved end residues are trimmed from each CDR3.

v_gene,j_gene,len,CDR3aa
TRBV28,TRBJ2-3,12,ASSFSPPGDTQY
TRBV30,TRBJ2-3,13,AWSGGQYPPDTQY
TRBV30,TRBJ2-3,13,AWSVPWRRADTQY
TRBV30,TRBJ1-4,13,AWSVGRGFNEKLF
TRBV3-1/TRBV3-2,TRBJ1-2,10,ASSQGGLGYT
TRBV19,TRBJ1-2,12,ASSIGGRAYGYT
TRBV18,TRBJ2-7,12,ASSPMWGKDEQY
TRBV10-2,TRBJ2-5,12,ASGLAGGRETQY
TRBV29-1,TRBJ1-2,11,SVVGGQNYGYT
TRBV2,TRBJ1-2,12,ASSDVRGIGGYT
TRBV15,TRBJ1-2,11,ATSRFLSYGYT
TRBV5-4,TRBJ1-1,15,ASSLGRGVPENTEAF
TRBV18,TRBJ2-5,12,ASSSGNSQETQY
TRBV5-1,TRBJ2-1,13,ASSFYSRENNEQF
TRBV3-1/TRBV3-2,TRBJ2-7,16,ASSPGAGLVGGGYEQY
TRBV6-5,TRBJ2-5,12,ASRLGQNQETQY
TRBV19,TRBJ1-6,14,ASSTNPDRAGSPLH
TRBV2,TRBJ1-1,11,ASRKEHRIEAF
TRBV19,TRBJ1-1,11,ASSPRGNSEAF
TRBV5-1,TRBJ2-2,11,ASSLDSTGELF
TRBV5-8,TRBJ2-6,16,ASSLDRESPSGANVLT
TRBV6-5,TRBJ1-1,13,ASSYVGVMNTEAF
TRBV6-1,TRBJ1-5,12,ASSEDEPGQPQH
TRBV7-9,TRBJ1-2,12,ASSSKGASNGYT
TRBV19,TRBJ2-1,13,ASSKGLAGDNEQF
TRBV19,TRBJ1-4,12,ASSQGHSNEKLF
TRBV5-1,TRBJ2-1,13,ASSLDPSSYNEQF
TRBV7-6,TRBJ1-4,14,ASSLGPRQPNEKLF
TRBV7-2,TRBJ1-1,14,ASSLAGYDWRTEAF
TRBV4-2,TRBJ2-3,11,ASSRTSTDTQY
TRBV5-4,TRBJ1-2,9,ASSLGQGYT
TRBV5-4,TRBJ2-5,12,ASSSGGTQETQY
TRBV13,TRBJ2-7,11,ASSLSGVYEQY
TRBV7-2,TRBJ1-4,13,ASSLLRGPGEKLF
TRBV19,TRBJ2-3,12,ASALGLQVDTQY
TRBV6-4,TRBJ1-2,12,ASSDSGTGSGYT
TRBV7-6,TRBJ2-7,13,ASSLGQGPADEQY
TRBV19,TRBJ1-3,11,ASSAVPGNTIY
TRBV30,TRBJ2-7,12,AWTGQGFSYEQY
TRBV5-1,TRBJ1-1,10,ASSYRNTEAF
TRBV29-1,TRBJ1-2,10,SVERHHYGYT
TRBV11-3,TRBJ2-1,13,ASSSGERGHNEQF
TRBV6-5,TRBJ2-1,12,ASDRAGGYNEQF
TRBV6-2/TRBV6-3,TRBJ2-7,14,ASSSEASGVSYEQY
TRBV7-9,TRBJ1-1,12,ASSLFSINTEAF
TRBV4-2,TRBJ1-1,14,ASSPRTGEVNTEAF
TRBV7-2,TRBJ1-1,12,ASSPDTGLTEAF
TRBV7-9,TRBJ1-2,12,ASSPMGDRGGYT
TRBV5-4,TRBJ1-2,11,ASSLAGSYGYT
TRBV3-1/TRBV3-2,TRBJ2-1,15,ASSQGLRESGREVEF
TRBV5-6,TRBJ2-7,15,ASSSPKGTGGSYEQY
TRBV7-2,TRBJ2-2,14,ASSLPGGPNTGELF
TRBV12-5,TRBJ2-2,13,ASRSDGSHTGELF
TRBV11-1,TRBJ1-2,11,ASSPPPGTYYT
TRBV10-2,TRBJ1-5,12,ASSEGRGDQPQH
TRBV4-1,TRBJ2-3,11,ASSQDRRDTQY
TRBV15,TRBJ1-4,13,ATSSKTGTYEKLF